What follows describes a single TCR beta chain. What it binds is not known. This entry belongs to a study of tumor-infiltrating lymphocytes in primary liver carcinoma. The wider study: Samples produced roughly 3.65 to 8 million productive TCRbeta reads, comparable across tissue types. Study-wide findings and caveats: The top-250-clone fraction was significantly higher in tumors than in blood (p = 0.039). Tumor-adjacent and tumor-blood pairs shared less of their repertoires than tumor region pairs shared.

Synthesis of TCR beta cDNA was carried out from approximately 0.55 ug total RNA with a constant-region primer. A slightly modified ARM-PCR protocol with three nested multiplex PCR rounds produced these TCR beta libraries. TRBV1-TRBV30 forward primers and a C-beta reverse primer were used in the first two PCR rounds, which each ran for nine to ten cycles. One entry per CDR3 protein results from TCRdb running MiXCR on the multiplex PCR reads. Seen here are just over 300,000 distinct CDR3 sequences, around three fifths observed once, and the top ten hold 17%. Between the trimmed V and J ends, which lost 1 base and 7 bases, there was a span of 14 bases. Germline loops: CDR1 SEHNR, CDR2 FQNEAQ (reference sequence). This CDR3 has 14 amino acids. Germline DNA was extracted too, while blood RNA derived from unsorted whole blood.

This chain joins TRBV7-9 and TRBJ2-7; D is undetermined. The sample taken for sequencing was peripheral blood. The sequence came from a woman aged 30 to 39 with primary liver carcinoma and hepatitis B virus infection. CDR3 protein: CASSLGLRVEEQYF. In DNA, the CDR3 is TGTGCCAGCAGCTTAGGGCTCCGGGTTGAAGAGCAGTACTTC.